A single sample gave rise to the 22 T cell receptor beta chains below, sequenced in a study of blood T cell repertoires in COVID-19. The method was immunoSEQ multiplex PCR; TCRdb's version includes in-frame clones alone and lacks a portion of them. Of 150,000 to 180,000 clones detected, 84% appear once; the ten largest clones hold about 7.7%. Material: PBMCs or T cells enriched from blood (not recorded which). All receptors derive from a man aged 50-59 years who had recovered from COVID-19.

This chain uses TRBV2 with TRBJ1-2; D is uncertain. V was pared by 3 bases and J by 2 bases, with 19 bases between. The CDR3 is made up of 17 amino acids. Germline lookup yields CDR1 SNHLY and CDR2 FYNNEI. The CDR3 region has the DNA TGTGCCAGCAGTGATAGGAGGATGGCAAACCGGAACTATGGCTACACCTTC. This sequence encodes CASSDRRMANRNYGYTF.

This chain uses TRBV6-2 or TRBV6-3 with TRBJ1-5; 8 bases agree with TRBD1. After removal of 5 bases from V and 2 bases from J, the junction contained 8 bases not matched to a gene. CDR1 and CDR2 (germline): MNHEY, SVGEGT. CDR3 size: 16 residues. CDR3 sequence: CASSQGQGLGNQPQHF. The CDR3 DNA reads TGTGCCAGCAGTCAAGGACAGGGTTTGGGCAATCAGCCCCAGCATTTT.

This chain connects TRBV4-2 to TRBJ2-5; D remains ambiguous. V lost 1 base and J 4 bases, leaving 7 bases between the germline ends. Germline V lookup: CDR1 LGHNA, CDR2 YNFKEQ. This CDR3 spans 13 amino acids. As DNA, the CDR3 is TGTGCCAGCAGCCAAGCGGGTGTAGAGACCCAGTACTTC. It specifies CASSQAGVETQYF.

The rearrangement links TRBV20-1 to TRBJ2-7, with no clear D. Germline CDR1 is DFQATT and CDR2 is SNEGSKA (reference sequence). This CDR3 has 11 amino acids. The V gene lost 5 bases and the J gene lost 3 bases, with 8 bases spanning the gap. The DNA of the CDR3 is TGCAGTGCTTCTACGGGCTACGAGCAGTACTTC. It translates to CSASTGYEQYF.

V usage is TRBV13 and J usage is TRBJ2-7, with a weak D call TRBD1 (7 bases). Germline lookup yields CDR1 PRHDT and CDR2 FYEKMQ (reference sequence). V lost 3 bases and J 6 bases, leaving 12 bases between the germline ends. The length of the CDR3 is 13 residues. Here the CDR3 DNA reads TGTGCCAGCAGCTTTACAGGGGAGGCCGAGCAGTACTTC. Its protein is CASSFTGEAEQYF.

This clone came up once. The J gene is TRBJ1-6, the V gene TRBV5-1; weak D call: TRBD1 (5 bases). V lost 0 bases and J lost 9, with 13 bases in between. Germline assignment: CDR1 SGHRS and CDR2 YFSETQ. The CDR3 length is 15 residues. The CDR3, as DNA: TGCGCCAGCAGCTTGGCCATGGCAGGGTCTTCACCCCTCCACTTT. It encodes CASSLAMAGSSPLHF.

CDR3 in amino acids: CASSFRVVGAFYEKLFF. CDR3 nucleotide sequence: TGTGCCAGCAGCTTCCGAGTGGTGGGGGCGTTTTATGAAAAACTGTTTTTT. The J gene is TRBJ1-4, the V gene TRBV7-9; TRBD1 is a possible D gene (6 bases). The CDR3 extends over 17 amino acids. V was cut by 3 bases and J by 6 bases, with 20 bases left in between. The V gene's germline CDR1 is SEHNR and CDR2 FQNEAQ (reference sequence).

This clone appeared once. This chain links TRBV5-1 with TRBJ2-1, with a tentative D call TRBD2 (6 bases). The CDR3 covers 16 residues. Germline V CDR1 and CDR2: SGHRS, YFSETQ. The germline V and J ends were trimmed by 3 bases and 4 bases, with 17 bases remaining between them. The CDR3 DNA reads TGCGCCAGCAGCTGGGACCACCCGGGGGATTACAATGAGCAGTTCTTC. This sequence encodes CASSWDHPGDYNEQFF. Full variable domain (missing parts from reference TRBV5-1 and TRBJ2-1): KAGVTQTPRYLIKTRGQQVTLSCSPISGHRSVSWYQQTPGQGLQFLFEYFSETQRNKGNFPGRFSGRQFSNSRSEMNVSTLELGDSALYLCASSWDHPGDYNEQFFGPGTRLTVL.

The chain employs TRBV4-1 and TRBJ1-2; possibly TRBD1 for D (6 bases). Germline lookup yields CDR1 MGHRA and CDR2 YSYEKL. The CDR3 spans 15 residues. With 0 bases removed from V and 7 bases from J, the gap between germline ends came to 15 bases. The CDR3 coding sequence is TGCGCCAGCAGCCAAGATTCGGCAGGGGCGAGTGGCTACACCTTC. Translating gives CASSQDSAGASGYTF.

The chain is built from TRBV7-9 and TRBJ2-1; D remains unclear. The V end lost 1 base, the J end lost 5 bases, and 6 bases lay between the germline ends. Germline CDR1 SEHNR, CDR2 FQNEAQ (reference sequence). This CDR3 is built from 13 residues. The CDR3 is CASSLVRDNEQFF. CDR3 in DNA: TGTGCCAGCAGCTTAGTTAGAGACAATGAGCAGTTCTTC.

The CDR3 loop is CASSSGGGGSYEQYF. The CDR3 coding sequence is TGTGCCAGCAGCTCCGGTGGCGGGGGATCCTACGAGCAGTACTTC. The chain uses TRBV3-1 (or the pseudogene TRBV3-2) and TRBJ2-7; TRBD2 aligns across 7 bases. The junction had 8 bases not matched to a gene; V was cut back by 5 bases and J by 1 base. The CDR3 length is 15 residues. CDR1 is LGHDT and CDR2 is YNNKEL in the germline V gene (reference sequence).

This rearrangement joins TRBV7-9 to TRBJ2-7; 13 positions match TRBD2. Germline-derived CDR1 and CDR2 are SEHNR and FQNEAQ (reference sequence). The CDR3 totals 15 residues. The V and J ends lost 4 bases and 5 bases, in that order; junction bases with no gene match: 5. The CDR3 sequence is CASSSQLAGGHEQYF. CDR3 DNA: TGTGCCAGCAGCTCGCAACTAGCGGGGGGGCACGAGCAGTACTTC.

The V gene is TRBV5-1, the J gene TRBJ2-2; TRBD2 is a possible D gene (6 bases). Germline V gene data show CDR1 as SGHRS and CDR2 as YFSETQ. The CDR3 extends over 12 amino acids. The ends were cut back, 6 bases at V and 6 bases at J, with 9 bases in the middle. CDR3 nucleotides: TGCGCCAGCACCCCGGGGGCCGGGGAGCTGTTTTTT. It specifies CASTPGAGELFF.

The gene calls are TRBV5-1 and TRBJ1-4, with TRBD1 matching over 7 bases. The V segment lost 0 bases and the J segment 8 bases; nucleotides outside the gene matches: 7. This CDR3 spans 15 amino acids. Germline CDR1 SGHRS, CDR2 YFSETQ. Here the CDR3 reads CASSLEGVRGEKLFF. The CDR3 DNA sequence: TGCGCCAGCAGCTTGGAAGGGGTCAGGGGGGAAAAACTGTTTTTT.

V gene TRBV19 combines with J gene TRBJ1-5; D is undetermined. CDR3 size: 16 residues. The germline V gene has CDR1 LNHDA and CDR2 SQIVND (reference sequence). V was shortened by 3 bases and J by 0 bases, with 12 bases between the two germline ends. The CDR3 DNA reads TGTGCCAGTAGTATTAGGGTGGGAGGTAGCAATCAGCCCCAGCATTTT. This codes for CASSIRVGGSNQPQHF. Drawing the rest from reference TRBV19 and TRBJ1-5, the complete variable domain is DGGITQSPKYLFRKEGQNVTLSCEQNLNHDAMYWYRQDPGQGLRLIYYSQIVNDFQKGDIAEGYSVSREKKESFPLTVTSAQKNPTAFYLCASSIRVGGSNQPQHFGDGTRLSIL.

The CDR3 here is CSVLQTSSGNTIYF. The CDR3 region has the DNA TGCAGCGTTTTACAGACGAGCTCTGGAAACACCATATATTTT. V gene TRBV29-1 combines with J gene TRBJ1-3; D not resolved. This CDR3 has 14 amino acids. V shed 5 bases and J shed 0 bases, with 11 bases lying between them. The germline gives CDR1 SQVTM, CDR2 ANQGSEA.

This clone appeared a single time. V and J are TRBV24-1 and TRBJ2-5; the match to TRBD1 covers 7 bases. V dropped 2 bases and J dropped 9; count of bases not matched to a gene: 8. This CDR3 comprises 14 residues. Germline CDR1 reads KGHDR; CDR2 reads SFDVKD. In nucleotides, the CDR3 is TGTGCCACCAGTGATTCCACAGGGGTGGGGCCCCAGTACTTC. Amino acids: CATSDSTGVGPQYF.

This chain joins TRBV3-1 (or the pseudogene TRBV3-2) and TRBJ2-2; unclear D gene. CDR1 LGHDT and CDR2 YNNKEL come from the germline V gene (reference sequence). The CDR3 is 15 residues long. V was cut by 2 bases and J by 1 base, with 8 bases left in between. CDR3: CASSQRTGNTGELFF. CDR3 in DNA: TGTGCCAGCAGCCAACGAACGGGGAACACCGGGGAGCTGTTTTTT.

The chain carries TRBV18 and TRBJ1-3; D remains ambiguous. V lost 6 bases to trimming and J lost 4 bases, with 10 bases between them. Germline V CDR1 and CDR2: KGHSH, LQKENI. The CDR3 consists of 13 residues. The CDR3 region is CASSELKGNTIYF. CDR3 sequence (DNA): TGTGCCAGCTCCGAACTTAAGGGAAACACCATATATTTT.

The chain links TRBV6-2 or TRBV6-3 to TRBJ1-1; no reliable D call. Germline CDR1 is MNHEY and CDR2 is SVGEGT. The CDR3 spans 14 residues. The V gene lost 4 bases and the J gene lost 11 bases, with 20 bases spanning the gap. CDR3 sequence reads: CASSLPPSFRRAFF. Here the CDR3 DNA reads TGTGCCAGCAGTTTACCTCCCTCATTTCGGCGGGCTTTCTTT.

V and J are TRBV3-1 (or the pseudogene TRBV3-2) and TRBJ2-5; the match to TRBD2 covers 9 bases. CDR1 and CDR2 from the germline V gene are LGHDT and YNNKEL (reference sequence). Germline trimming cut 1 base from V and 0 bases from J; bases unmatched to any gene: 6. This CDR3 has 17 residues. The CDR3 region has the DNA TGTGCCAGCAGCCAAGGGGGGCTAGCGGGGTACCAAGAGACCCAGTACTTC. The encoded protein is CASSQGGLAGYQETQYF.

This clone was detected many times. This sequence joins TRBV2 and TRBJ1-5, with D possibly being TRBD1 (5 bases). Trimming pared 6 bases from V and 0 bases from J, leaving 12 bases between. The CDR3 loop spans 15 amino acids. Germline-derived CDR1 and CDR2 are SNHLY and FYNNEI. The chain's CDR3 is CASSTQGYSNQPQHF. The CDR3 bases are TGTGCCAGCAGCACTCAGGGCTATAGCAATCAGCCCCAGCATTTT.